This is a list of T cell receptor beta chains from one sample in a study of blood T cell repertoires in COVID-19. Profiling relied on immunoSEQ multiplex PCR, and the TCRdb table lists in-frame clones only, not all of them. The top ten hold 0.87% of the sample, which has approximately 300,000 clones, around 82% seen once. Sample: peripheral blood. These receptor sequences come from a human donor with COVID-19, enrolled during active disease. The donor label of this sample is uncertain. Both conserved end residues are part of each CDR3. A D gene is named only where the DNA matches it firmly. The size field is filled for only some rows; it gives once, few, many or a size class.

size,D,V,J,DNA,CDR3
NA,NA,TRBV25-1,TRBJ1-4,TGTGCCAGCAGTGAGGCGAGGGACCGGAGGGGTAATGAAAAACTGTTTTTT,CASSEARDRRGNEKLFF
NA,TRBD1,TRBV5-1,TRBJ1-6,TGCGCCAGCGCACTTGGACAGGCGGGAAATTCACCCCTCCACTTT,CASALGQAGNSPLHF
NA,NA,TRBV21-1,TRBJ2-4,TGTGCCAGCAGCAAAAACCCCGCACAGGGGGGGCACATTCAGTACTTC,CASSKNPAQGGHIQYF
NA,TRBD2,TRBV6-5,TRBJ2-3,TGTGCCAGCAGTAGAGCGGGAGGGCGGGTGGATACGCAGTATTTT,CASSRAGGRVDTQYF
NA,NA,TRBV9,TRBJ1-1,TGTGCCAGCAGCGTAGGCGTCGAGACTGAAGCTTTCTTT,CASSVGVETEAFF
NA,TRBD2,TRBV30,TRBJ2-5,TGTGCCTCTGGACTAGCGGGACCCCCGGGTGAGACCCAGTACTTC,CASGLAGPPGETQYF
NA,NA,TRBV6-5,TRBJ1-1,TGTGCCAGCAGTAGAACAATCAACGCGAACACTGAAGCTTTCTTT,CASSRTINANTEAFF
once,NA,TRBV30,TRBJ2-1,TGTGCCTGGAGCGGGGGAGGCGATTACAATGAGCAGTTCTTC,CAWSGGGDYNEQFF
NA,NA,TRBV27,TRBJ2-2,TGTGCCAGCAGTCCCTTTGAGAGCGGGGAGCTGTTTTTT,CASSPFESGELFF
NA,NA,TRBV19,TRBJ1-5,TGTGCCAGTAGTATACAAGTCTATAGCAATCAGCCCCAGCATTTT,CASSIQVYSNQPQHF
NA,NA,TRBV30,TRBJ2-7,TGTGCCTGGGGGGGCCTTTCCTACGAGCAGTACTTC,CAWGGLSYEQYF
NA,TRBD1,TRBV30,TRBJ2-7,TGTGCCTGGAGCCCGACAGGGAACGAGCAGTACTTC,CAWSPTGNEQYF
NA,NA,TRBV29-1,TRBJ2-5,TGCAGCGTTGCCCCCCAGGGGGGTCGAGAGACCCAGTACTTC,CSVAPQGGRETQYF
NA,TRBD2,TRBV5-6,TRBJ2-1,TGTGCCAGCAGCTTGGTTGGGGGACTAGCGGGAGCCTCTTACAATGAGCAGTTCTTC,CASSLVGGLAGASYNEQFF
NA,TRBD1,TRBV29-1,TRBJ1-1,TGCAGCGTGCGGACAGGGGCGTCCACTGAAGCTTTCTTT,CSVRTGASTEAFF
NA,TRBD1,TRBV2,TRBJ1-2,TGTGCCAGCAGGGACAGGGCTAACTATGGCTACACCTTC,CASRDRANYGYTF
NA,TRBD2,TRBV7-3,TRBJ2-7,TGTGCCAGCAGCTTATCCCCTAGCCCGGGAGGACTCTACGAGCAGTACTTC,CASSLSPSPGGLYEQYF
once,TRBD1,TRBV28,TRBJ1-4,TGTGCCAGCAGGCCGGGACAGAGTAATGAAAAACTGTTTTTT,CASRPGQSNEKLFF
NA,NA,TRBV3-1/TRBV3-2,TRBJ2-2,TGTGCCAGCAGCCACTGGAGGGCCGACACCGGGGAGCTGTTTTTT,CASSHWRADTGELFF
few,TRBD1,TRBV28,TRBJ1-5,TGTGCCAGCAGTTCTGGGGACAGGGGTATAAGCAATCAGCCCCAGCATTTT,CASSSGDRGISNQPQHF
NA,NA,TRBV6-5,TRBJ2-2,TGTGCCAGCCATACGACCACAGGGTTCCCCGGGGAGCTGTTTTTT,CASHTTTGFPGELFF
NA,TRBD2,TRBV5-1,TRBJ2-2,TGCGCCAGCAGCTTACTAGCGGCGAACACCGGGGAGCTGTTTTTT,CASSLLAANTGELFF
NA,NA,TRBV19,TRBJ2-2,TGTGCCAGTAGTATGAGCGAGAACACCGGGGAGCTGTTTTTT,CASSMSENTGELFF
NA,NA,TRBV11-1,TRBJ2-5,TGTGCCAGCAGCGTAAGCCCAGGGGAAGAGACCCAGTACTTC,CASSVSPGEETQYF
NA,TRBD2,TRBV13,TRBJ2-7,TGTGCCAGCAGCTACTCGACTAGCGGGGCCTACGAGCAGTACTTC,CASSYSTSGAYEQYF
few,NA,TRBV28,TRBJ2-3,TGTGCCAGCAGTTTCGGGCTTGGGGCAGGAGCCTTCACAGATACGCAGTATTTT,CASSFGLGAGAFTDTQYF
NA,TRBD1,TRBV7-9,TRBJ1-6,TGTGCCAGCAGCGCCGGGACAGGTGACTCAAATTCACCCCTCCACTTT,CASSAGTGDSNSPLHF
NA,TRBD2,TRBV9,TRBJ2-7,TGTGCCAGCAGCGTATCCAGCGGGAGCTCCTACGAGCAGTACTTC,CASSVSSGSSYEQYF
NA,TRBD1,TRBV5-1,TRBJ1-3,TGCGCCAGCAGCAGGACAGGGGGACCGCTCTCTGGAAACACCATATATTTT,CASSRTGGPLSGNTIYF
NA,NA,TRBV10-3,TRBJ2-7,TGTGCCATCAGTGAGTCGAGAGAGCAGTACTTC,CAISESREQYF
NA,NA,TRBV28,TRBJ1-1,TGTGCCAGCAGTTTCCCCCGACAGGTCCCAGGGGTGAACACTGAAGCTTTCTTT,CASSFPRQVPGVNTEAFF
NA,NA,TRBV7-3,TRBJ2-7,TGTGCCAGCAGCTTAGGAGGGTCAGGGTTCGAGCAGTACTTC,CASSLGGSGFEQYF
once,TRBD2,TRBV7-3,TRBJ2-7,TGTGCCAGCAGCTTAATTGGACTAGCGGACTACGAGCAGTACTTC,CASSLIGLADYEQYF
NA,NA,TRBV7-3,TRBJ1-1,TGTGCCAGCAGCCCCAATAGGCAGGGAGGGACTGAAGCTTTCTTT,CASSPNRQGGTEAFF
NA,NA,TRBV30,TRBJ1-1,TGTGCCTGGAGGTGGGGTGGGGAGAATGAAGCTTTCTTT,CAWRWGGENEAFF
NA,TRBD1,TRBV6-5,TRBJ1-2,TGTGCCAGCAGAGTCCCGGGACAGGGGGAGAATGGCTACACCTTC,CASRVPGQGENGYTF
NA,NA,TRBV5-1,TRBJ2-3,TGCGCCAGCACCCTGCCTATGCAGACTAGCACAGATACGCAGTATTTT,CASTLPMQTSTDTQYF
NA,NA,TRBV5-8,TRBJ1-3,TGTGCCAGCAGCTTGGGACAGGCCGGCTCTGGAAACACCATATATTTT,CASSLGQAGSGNTIYF
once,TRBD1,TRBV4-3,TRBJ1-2,TGCGCCAGCAGCCAACGGTCCGGACAGGGGGCCCATGGCTACACCTTC,CASSQRSGQGAHGYTF
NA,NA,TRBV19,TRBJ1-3,TGTGCCACCGAGCGGAGTTTTCCTGGAAACACCATATATTTT,CATERSFPGNTIYF
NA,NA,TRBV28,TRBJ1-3,TGTGCCAGCAGTTTCATACAAGGGGTCGGAAACACCATATATTTT,CASSFIQGVGNTIYF
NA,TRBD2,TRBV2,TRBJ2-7,TGTGTCAGCAGTGATGCGCCGCATGGTAGCGGGAGCTCCGAGCAGTACTTC,CVSSDAPHGSGSSEQYF
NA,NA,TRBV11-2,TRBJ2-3,TGTGCCAGCAGCTTGGAGGTATCCGGAAGCATACGCACAGATACGCAGTATTTT,CASSLEVSGSIRTDTQYF
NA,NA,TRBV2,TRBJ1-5,TGTGCCAGCAGTGAGCAGTCGATTCAGCCCCAGCATTTT,CASSEQSIQPQHF
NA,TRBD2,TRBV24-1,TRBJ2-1,TGTGCCACCGACCGTATCCTAGCGGGAGGTGCCTATGAGCAGTTCTTC,CATDRILAGGAYEQFF
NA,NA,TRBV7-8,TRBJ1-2,TGTGCCAGCAGCTTAGACAGGACGGAATATGGCTACACCTTC,CASSLDRTEYGYTF
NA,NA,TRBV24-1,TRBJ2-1,TGTGCCACCAGTCCCGGGAGCCCTTACAATGAGCAGTTCTTC,CATSPGSPYNEQFF
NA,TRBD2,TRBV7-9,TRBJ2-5,TGTGCCAGCAGCGTTACTAGCGGAGGGTCCGAGACCCAGTACTTC,CASSVTSGGSETQYF
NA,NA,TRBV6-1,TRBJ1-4,TGTGCCAGCAGTGAATTAGCGGGGAGAAATGAAAAACTGTTTTTT,CASSELAGRNEKLFF
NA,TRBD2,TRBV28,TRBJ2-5,TGTGCCAGCAGTTTGGCGGGGGGGACCCAGTACTTC,CASSLAGGTQYF
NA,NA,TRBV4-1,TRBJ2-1,TGCGCCAGCAGCCACAATAGCGGCCGAGGGAATGAGCAGTTCTTC,CASSHNSGRGNEQFF
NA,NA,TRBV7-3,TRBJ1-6,TGTGCCAGCAGCCTTGGGCAGCTCGGGGATTCACCCCTCCACTTT,CASSLGQLGDSPLHF
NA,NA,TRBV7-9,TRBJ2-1,TGTGCCAGCAGCTTAGCCGGGAGTGGTAATGAGCAGTTCTTC,CASSLAGSGNEQFF
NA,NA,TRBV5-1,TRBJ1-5,TGCGCCAGCAGCACTGGGACGGGGGAAAATCAGCCCCAGCATTTT,CASSTGTGENQPQHF
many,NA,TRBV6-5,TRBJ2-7,TGTGCCAGCAGTTACAGGGGCAGGTTTTACTTC,CASSYRGRFYF
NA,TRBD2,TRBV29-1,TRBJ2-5,TGCAGCGTTCTTGGGACTAGCGGAGATCAAGAGACCCAGTACTTC,CSVLGTSGDQETQYF
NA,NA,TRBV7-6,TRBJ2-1,TGTGCCAGCAGCCCGTCGGGATTGAGCGTCGGAAATGAGCAGTTCTTC,CASSPSGLSVGNEQFF
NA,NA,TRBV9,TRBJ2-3,TGTGCCAGCAGCGTGGACAGTTTTAGCACAGATACGCAGTATTTT,CASSVDSFSTDTQYF
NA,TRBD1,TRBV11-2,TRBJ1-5,TGTGCCAGCAGCTTAGTACAGGGGAGGAATCAGCCCCAGCATTTT,CASSLVQGRNQPQHF